This T cell receptor (beta chain) was sequenced during a study of blood T cell repertoires in COVID-19. Some clones are missing from TCRdb's copy, which holds only in-frame ones; the method was immunoSEQ multiplex PCR. In the table there are 75,000 to 95,000 clones, approximately 88% of which are singletons. In Seattle, patients joined the study during active infection and were tracked longitudinally. Germline CDR1 MGHDK, CDR2 SYGVNS. The CDR3 loop spans 16 amino acids. The germline V and J ends were trimmed by 5 bases and 0 bases, with 14 bases remaining between them. This clone was picked up a small number of times.

The sequence was obtained from a woman aged 55-69 years with COVID-19, enrolled during active disease. What was sequenced was peripheral blood. The rearrangement joins TRBV25-1 to TRBJ1-3; perhaps TRBD1 as D (5 bases). CDR3 nucleotides: TGTGCCAGCAGTTTCCCCGGGGGACTCTCTGGAAACACCATATATTTT. Residues: CASSFPGGLSGNTIYF.